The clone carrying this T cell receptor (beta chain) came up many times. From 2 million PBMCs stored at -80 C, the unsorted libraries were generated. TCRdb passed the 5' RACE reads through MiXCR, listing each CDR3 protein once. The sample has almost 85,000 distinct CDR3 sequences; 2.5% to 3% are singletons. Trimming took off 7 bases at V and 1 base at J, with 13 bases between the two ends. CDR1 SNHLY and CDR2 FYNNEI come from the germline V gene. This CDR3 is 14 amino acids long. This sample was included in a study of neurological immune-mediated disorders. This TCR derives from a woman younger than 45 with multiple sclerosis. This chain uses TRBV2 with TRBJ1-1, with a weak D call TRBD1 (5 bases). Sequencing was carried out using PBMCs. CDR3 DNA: TGTGCCAGCATCCGCCAGGGTGGGAACACTGAAGCTTTCTTT. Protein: CASIRQGGNTEAFF.